This T cell receptor (beta chain) came from a study of T cells in Graves' hyperthyroidism and ophthalmopathy. This clonotype was picked up a small number of times. RNA transcripts provided the source from which TCR beta CDR3 regions were amplified. A first-round RT-PCR of the TCR CDR3 used the HTBI primer set. TCRdb reanalysed the multiplex PCR reads using MiXCR and keeps one entry per CDR3 protein. The sample includes more than 500,000 distinct CDR3 sequences, roughly 14% seen only once; the top ten take around 4.5%. The ends lost 8 bases at V and 7 bases at J; junction bases unmatched: 21. The germline V gene has CDR1 LGHDT and CDR2 YNNKEL (reference sequence). This CDR3 region has 17 residues.

V gene TRBV3-1 combines with J gene TRBJ2-5; TRBD2 agrees at 8 bases. This clonotype was sampled from a woman in her thirties or forties with Graves' ophthalmopathy. What was sequenced was blood. CDR3 in amino acids: CASSRGGALDTPVTQYF. DNA of the CDR3: TGTGCCAGCTCCCGGGGGGGCGCCCTAGATACTCCAGTGACCCAGTACTTC.